One and the same sample provided the 30 T cell receptor beta chains below, sequenced in a study of T-cell reconstitution after alpha-beta-depleted transplantation in children. Unique molecular identifiers were built into the TCRbeta library. TCRdb independently ran MiXCR on the PCR reads; one entry per CDR3 protein. The repertoire has about 980,000 distinct CDR3 sequences, 25% to 35% of them found once; the top ten carry roughly 30%. The specimen was PBMCs, mostly from graft donor cells, collected 360 days after TCRalphabeta/CD19-depleted stem cell transplant. The receptor source for this set is a boy younger than two who had a stem cell transplant for SCID, so the T cells may come from the graft donor.

The chain employs TRBV28 and TRBJ2-1, with TRBD1 matching over 9 bases. The V gene's germline CDR1 is MDHEN and CDR2 SYDVKM. V dropped 4 bases and J dropped 1; count of bases not matched to a gene: 5. There are 16 residues in the CDR3. The chain's CDR3 is CASSSPGTGSYNEQFF. The CDR3 region has the DNA TGTGCCAGCAGTTCCCCCGGGACAGGGTCCTACAATGAGCAGTTCTTC.

This clonotype was seen repeatedly, ten times or more. This chain connects TRBV2 to TRBJ2-3, with 9 bases that match TRBD2. The CDR3 is 13 residues long. Trimming cost V 4 bases and J 12 bases; bases outside gene matches: 8. Per germline, CDR1 SNHLY and CDR2 FYNNEI. The CDR3 coding sequence is TGTGCCAGCAGTGTTTTGGTAGCGGGGGCTCAGTATTTT. This gives the protein CASSVLVAGAQYF.

This clonotype was seen many times. V and J are TRBV9 and TRBJ1-1; D gene unclear. Between the trimmed V and J ends, which lost 0 bases and 5 bases, there was a span of 8 bases. From germline, CDR1 is SGDLS and CDR2 YYNGEE. This CDR3 has 13 residues. This CDR3 reads CASSVGGRTEAFF. DNA for the CDR3: TGTGCCAGCAGCGTAGGTGGGAGGACTGAAGCTTTCTTT. The full variable domain, in which reference TRBV9 and TRBJ1-1 provide the parts outside the CDR3, is DSGVTQTPKHLITATGQRVTLRCSPRSGDLSVYWYQQSLDQGLQFLIQYYNGEERAKGNILERFSAQQFPDLHSELNLSSLELGDSALYFCASSVGGRTEAFFGQGTRLTVV.

This clonotype was seen a handful of times. This chain connects TRBV11-3 to TRBJ1-1, with 7 bases identical to TRBD1. Germline lookup yields CDR1 SGHNT and CDR2 YENEEA. The length of the CDR3 is 13 residues. Germline trimming cut 9 bases from V and 1 base from J; bases unmatched to any gene: 5. The CDR3 DNA is TGTGCCAGTAGACAGGGATCGAACACTGAAGCTTTCTTT. Translated: CASRQGSNTEAFF.

The V and J genes are TRBV19 and TRBJ2-2; D call uncertain. Germline V gene lookup returns CDR1 LNHDA and CDR2 SQIVND (reference sequence). The CDR3 totals 15 residues. V was cut by 3 bases and J by 2 bases, with 10 bases left in between. Here the CDR3 DNA reads TGTGCCAGTAGTATCGGGCGGCAAAACACCGGGGAGCTGTTTTTT. It is translated as CASSIGRQNTGELFF.

The chain has TRBV29-1 and TRBJ1-2; unclear D gene. Germline-derived CDR1 and CDR2 are SQVTM and ANQGSEA. V was cut by 6 bases and J by 1 base, with 12 bases left in between. The CDR3 runs to 13 residues. CDR3: CSVLGRDNYGYTF. CDR3 nucleotides: TGCAGCGTCCTCGGCCGGGATAACTATGGCTACACCTTC.

The V gene is TRBV21-1, the J gene TRBJ2-7; no DNA check was done on the table's D call, TRBD2. TRBV21-1 is an annotated pseudogene. The CDR3 has 15 residues. CDR3 nucleotides: TGTGCCAGCAGCAAAAGGGCAGGGGCTCCCTACGAGCAGTACTTC. This codes for CASSKRAGAPYEQYF.

The chain recombines TRBV7-9 with TRBJ2-2; no clear D gene. Per the germline V gene, CDR1 is SEHNR and CDR2 is FQNEAQ (reference sequence). Between the trimmed V and J ends, which lost 5 bases and 7 bases, there was a span of 8 bases. The CDR3 sequence is 12 residues long. In nucleotides, the CDR3 is TGTGCCAGCAGCACGGACGGCGGGGAGCTGTTTTTT. Translating gives CASSTDGGELFF. Drawing the rest from reference TRBV7-9 and TRBJ2-2, the complete variable domain is DTGVSQNPRHKITKRGQNVTFRCDPISEHNRLYWYRQTLGQGPEFLTYFQNEAQLEKSRLLSDRFSAERPKGSFSTLEIQRTEQGDSAMYLCASSTDGGELFFGEGSRLTVL.

This chain links TRBV11-1 with TRBJ2-5; D perhaps matches TRBD2 (6 bases). Between the trimmed V and J ends, which lost 4 bases and 1 base, there was a span of 25 bases. Germline CDR1 is SGHAT and CDR2 is FQDESV (reference sequence). The CDR3 extends over 19 amino acids. The CDR3 spells CASSSLYPGREIFQETQYF. CDR3 bases: TGTGCCAGCAGCTCCCTCTATCCGGGACGGGAGATCTTCCAAGAGACCCAGTACTTC. Complete variable domain (other parts from reference TRBV11-1 and TRBJ2-5): EAEVAQSPRYKITEKSQAVAFWCDPISGHATLYWYRQILGQGPELLVQFQDESVVDDSQLPKDRFSAERLKGVDSTLKIQPAELGDSAMYLCASSSLYPGREIFQETQYFGPGTRLLVL.

This clonotype was seen more than once but under ten times. The chain's CDR3 is CATSRGKPNEQFF. The CDR3, as DNA: TGTGCCACCAGCAGAGGCAAGCCCAATGAGCAGTTCTTC. The chain recombines TRBV15 with TRBJ2-1; D is unresolved. The V gene lost 1 base and the J gene lost 6 bases, with 7 bases spanning the gap. This CDR3 region has 13 residues. CDR1 and CDR2 from the germline V gene are LNHNV and YYDKDF (reference sequence).

The chain uses TRBV15 and TRBJ2-3, with D uncertain. The germline V gene encodes CDR1 LNHNV and CDR2 YYDKDF (reference sequence). V lost 0 bases to trimming and J lost 4 bases, with 20 bases between them. The CDR3 length is 18 residues. The CDR3 loop is CATSRDTALPQPPDTQYF. The CDR3 nucleotides are TGTGCCACCAGCAGAGATACCGCTCTACCACAACCCCCAGATACGCAGTATTTT.

This clonotype was detected only a few times. The CDR3 DNA reads TGCGCCAGCAGCCAAGAAACCAGGGCGGGGGCCTACAATGAGCAGTTCTTC. This translates into CASSQETRAGAYNEQFF. The V and J genes are TRBV4-3 and TRBJ2-1; 7 nucleotides line up with TRBD2. CDR3 length: 17 amino acids. Losses at the gene ends were 0 bases for V and 2 bases for J; bases not matched to a gene: 7. Germline V gene sequence: CDR1 LGHNA, CDR2 YSLEER.

The J gene is TRBJ2-2, the V gene TRBV20-1; TRBD1 matches at 10 bases. V gave up 6 bases and J gave up 4 bases; unmatched junction bases: 5. The CDR3 is 14 residues long. Germline V gene data show CDR1 as DFQATT and CDR2 as SNEGSKA (reference sequence). The CDR3 sequence: CSATDRGGTGELFF. The CDR3 bases are TGCAGTGCAACGGACAGGGGGGGCACCGGGGAGCTGTTTTTT.

The rearrangement joins TRBV5-1 to TRBJ2-5; D is perhaps TRBD2 (5 bases). Germline loops: CDR1 SGHRS, CDR2 YFSETQ. Trimming removed 2 bases from V and 4 bases from J, with 15 bases in between. The CDR3 consists of 15 residues. The CDR3 loop reads CASSFEGSALETQYF. CDR3 DNA: TGCGCCAGCAGCTTCGAGGGCAGTGCCCTAGAGACCCAGTACTTC.

This clonotype was observed a handful of times. The chain combines TRBV28 with TRBJ1-3, with no clear D. CDR1 and CDR2 from the germline V gene are MDHEN and SYDVKM. Trimming stripped 7 bases from V and 0 bases from J, with 16 bases between. CDR3 length equals 16 residues. The CDR3 here is CASTPAEIPSGNTIYF. The CDR3 DNA is TGTGCCAGCACCCCCGCGGAGATTCCCTCTGGAAACACCATATATTTT.

This clonotype was seen ten or more times. V gene TRBV6-2 or TRBV6-3 combines with J gene TRBJ1-1; D may be TRBD1 (5 bases). The CDR3 loop spans 13 amino acids. Trimming took off 2 bases at V and 3 bases at J, with 7 bases between the two ends. CDR1 MNHEY and CDR2 SVGEGT come from the germline V gene. The CDR3 spells CASSYGGYTEAFF. For the CDR3, the DNA is TGTGCCAGCAGTTACGGGGGATACACTGAAGCTTTCTTT.

This clonotype was observed a few times. The V and J genes are TRBV2 and TRBJ2-7; no firm D call. Trimming removed 7 bases from V and 3 bases from J, with 10 bases in between. Germline loops: CDR1 SNHLY, CDR2 FYNNEI. This CDR3 comprises 12 residues. The CDR3 nucleotides are TGTGCCAGCATGGTATCTTACTACGAGCAGTACTTC. It specifies CASMVSYYEQYF.

The table lists this clonotype with a few counts. V usage is TRBV10-3 and J usage is TRBJ2-5, with D tentatively TRBD2 (5 bases). CDR1 ENHRY and CDR2 SYGVKD come from the germline V gene. V lost 6 bases and J 5 bases, leaving 10 bases between the germline ends. The CDR3 loop spans 12 amino acids. CDR3 amino acids: CAISTSHETQYF. CDR3 sequence (DNA): TGTGCCATCAGCACTAGTCACGAGACCCAGTACTTC.

The chain couples TRBV5-1 to TRBJ2-1; the D is unclear. Germline V lookup: CDR1 SGHRS, CDR2 YFSETQ. The V end lost 0 bases, the J end lost 0 bases, and 10 bases lay between the germline ends. The CDR3 is made up of 16 amino acids. CDR3 nucleotides: TGCGCCAGCAGCTTGGCCTGGCTAGTCTCCTACAATGAGCAGTTCTTC. This translates into CASSLAWLVSYNEQFF.

This clonotype was seen a few times. V gene TRBV29-1 combines with J gene TRBJ2-7; D not certain. The CDR3 extends over 11 amino acids. V was clipped by 5 bases and J by 5 bases, with 10 bases between them. Looked up from germline, CDR1 is SQVTM and CDR2 is ANQGSEA. CDR3 coding DNA: TGCAGCGTTAACATCCGGGACGAGCAGTACTTC. Translating gives CSVNIRDEQYF.

V and J are TRBV4-2 and TRBJ2-5; 9 nucleotides match TRBD2. The CDR3 runs to 17 residues. The trim removed 0 bases at V and 0 bases at J, leaving 5 bases unmatched. Germline CDR1 is LGHNA and CDR2 is YNFKEQ. DNA for the CDR3: TGTGCCAGCAGCCAAGAGTGGCTAGCGGGGCACCAAGAGACCCAGTACTTC. Amino acid sequence: CASSQEWLAGHQETQYF.

The rearrangement links TRBV6-1 to TRBJ1-2; 7 nucleotides match TRBD1. Trimming cost V 2 bases and J 1 base; bases outside gene matches: 10. The CDR3 has 17 residues. Germline loops: CDR1 MNHNS, CDR2 SASEGT. CDR3 sequence reads: CASSEWNPGQFNYGYTF. The CDR3 DNA reads as TGTGCCAGCAGTGAATGGAATCCGGGACAGTTTAACTATGGCTACACCTTC.

This clonotype came up many times. The chain joins TRBV12-3 or TRBV12-4 to TRBJ2-1; TRBD1 matches 9 bases. The V segment lost 1 base and the J segment 5 bases; nucleotides outside the gene matches: 6. There are 16 residues in the CDR3. CDR3 DNA sequence: TGTGCCAGCAGTTTAGGGGGACAGGGTTTCAACAATGAGCAGTTCTTC. Residues: CASSLGGQGFNNEQFF.

The chain combines TRBV7-8 with TRBJ2-1, with TRBD1 identical over 8 bases. The V segment lost 5 bases and the J segment 6 bases; nucleotides outside the gene matches: 9. Per germline, CDR1 SGHVS and CDR2 FQNEAQ. The CDR3 spans 15 residues. The CDR3 protein is CASSHRDRLPNEQFF. In DNA form, the CDR3 reads TGTGCCAGCAGCCACCGGGACAGGCTACCCAATGAGCAGTTCTTC.

This clonotype was picked up many times. The V call is TRBV10-3, the J call TRBJ2-3, with 7 bases lining up with TRBD1. Trimming took 5 bases from V and 2 from J; bases not matched to a gene: 4. Germline-derived CDR1 and CDR2 are ENHRY and SYGVKD. The CDR3 runs 14 residues. The CDR3 protein is CAISPGQYTDTQYF. The DNA of the CDR3 is TGTGCCATCAGTCCGGGACAGTACACAGATACGCAGTATTTT.

The chain is built from TRBV12-3 or TRBV12-4 and TRBJ2-3; no firm D call. The CDR3 consists of 17 residues. V lost 5 bases, J lost 5 bases, and 23 bases lay in between. The CDR3 coding sequence is TGTGCCAGCAGTCGTCCCATTGGTCTGGCTCTGGGAGATACGCAGTATTTT. Protein sequence: CASSRPIGLALGDTQYF.

The chain recombines TRBV29-1 with TRBJ2-7; 9 bases are shared with TRBD1. CDR3 length equals 17 residues. From germline, CDR1 is SQVTM and CDR2 ANQGSEA. V lost 5 bases and J lost 3; bases outside the gene matches: 17. CDR3 sequence reads: CSVTGTGSAGAFYEQYF. The CDR3 DNA is TGCAGCGTTACCGGGACAGGGTCCGCGGGGGCCTTCTACGAGCAGTACTTC.

The chain recombines TRBV6-2 or TRBV6-3 with TRBJ2-6, with 7 nucleotides matching TRBD1. This CDR3 comprises 18 residues. The V segment lost 0 bases and the J segment 2 bases; nucleotides outside the gene matches: 7. CDR1 MNHEY and CDR2 SVGEGT come from the germline V gene. This CDR3 is CASSYSWDSKPGANVLTF. CDR3 nucleotide sequence: TGTGCCAGCAGTTACTCTTGGGACAGCAAACCTGGGGCCAACGTCCTGACTTTC.

The V and J genes are TRBV9 and TRBJ1-2; unclear D gene. This CDR3 has 13 residues. Germline V gene data show CDR1 as SGDLS and CDR2 as YYNGEE. V lost 0 bases to trimming and J lost 4 bases, with 7 bases between them. CDR3 amino acids: CASSVGPLYGYTF. The CDR3, as DNA: TGTGCCAGCAGCGTAGGTCCACTCTATGGCTACACCTTC.

This sequence joins TRBV10-3 and TRBJ1-6, with a weak D call TRBD1 (6 bases). There are 16 residues in the CDR3. V dropped 4 bases and J dropped 3 bases, with 13 bases sitting between them. Per the germline V gene, CDR1 is ENHRY and CDR2 is SYGVKD. The CDR3 sequence: CAISASGTLYNSPLHF. The CDR3 DNA sequence: TGTGCCATCAGTGCCTCTGGGACACTCTATAATTCACCCCTCCACTTT.